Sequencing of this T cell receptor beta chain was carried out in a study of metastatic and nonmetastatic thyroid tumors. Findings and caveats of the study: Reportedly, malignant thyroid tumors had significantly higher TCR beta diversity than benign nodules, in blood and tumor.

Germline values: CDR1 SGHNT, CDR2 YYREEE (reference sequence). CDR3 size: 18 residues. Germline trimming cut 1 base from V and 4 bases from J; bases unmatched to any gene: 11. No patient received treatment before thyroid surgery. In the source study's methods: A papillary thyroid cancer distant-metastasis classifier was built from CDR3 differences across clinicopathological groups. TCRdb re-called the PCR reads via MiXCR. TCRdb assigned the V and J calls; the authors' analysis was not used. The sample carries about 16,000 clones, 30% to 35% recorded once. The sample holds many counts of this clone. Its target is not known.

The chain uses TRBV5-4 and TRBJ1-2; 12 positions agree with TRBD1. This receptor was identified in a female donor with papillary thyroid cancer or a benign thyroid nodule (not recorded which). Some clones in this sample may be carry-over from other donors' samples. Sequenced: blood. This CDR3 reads CASSLPAGTGGLGYGYTF. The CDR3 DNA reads TGTGCCAGCAGCTTGCCCGCCGGGACAGGGGGCTTAGGCTATGGCTACACCTTC.